The clone carrying this T cell receptor (beta chain) showed up many times. The data are from a study of T-cell reconstitution after alpha-beta-depleted transplantation in children. During its preparation, the TCRbeta library received unique molecular identifiers. TCRdb re-analysed the PCR reads in MiXCR, keeping a single row per CDR3 protein. The sample has hundreds of thousands of distinct CDR3 sequences; roughly 17% are singletons. This clonotype was sampled from a human donor who donated a stem cell graft to a child with acute myeloid leukemia. Sequenced here: PBMCs from the stem cell graft donor, sampled from the stem cell graft.

This CDR3 reads CSARERKINEKLFF. In nucleotides, the CDR3 is TGCAGTGCTAGAGAGCGGAAGATAAATGAAAAACTGTTTTTT. The chain recombines TRBV20-1 with TRBJ1-4; D gene uncertain. Trimming took 0 bases from V and 5 from J, leaving 10 bases between them. CDR3 length: 14 amino acids. CDR1 is DFQATT and CDR2 is SNEGSKA in the germline V gene (reference sequence).